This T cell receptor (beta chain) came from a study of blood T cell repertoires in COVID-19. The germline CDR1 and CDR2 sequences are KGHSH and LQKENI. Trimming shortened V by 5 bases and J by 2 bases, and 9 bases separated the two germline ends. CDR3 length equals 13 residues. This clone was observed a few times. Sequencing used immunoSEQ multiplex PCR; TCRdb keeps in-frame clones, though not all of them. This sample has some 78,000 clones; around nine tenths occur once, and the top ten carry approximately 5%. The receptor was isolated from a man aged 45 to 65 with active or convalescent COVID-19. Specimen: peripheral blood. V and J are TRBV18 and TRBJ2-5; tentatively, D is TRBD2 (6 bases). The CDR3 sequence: CASSGGIQETQYF. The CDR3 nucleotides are TGTGCCAGCTCAGGGGGGATTCAAGAGACCCAGTACTTC.